The 14 T cell receptor beta chains below were found in one sample sequenced in a study of T cell repertoires in cytomegalovirus infection. TCRdb recomputed calls from the reads with MiXCR, one row per CDR3 protein. The sample lists 100,000 or so distinct CDR3 sequences, around 22% occurring once. The sequenced sample was CD8+ T cells from PBMCs. The receptors come from a human donor in good health (CMV status not recorded). Some clones in this sample may be carry-over from other donors' samples.

This chain joins TRBV19 and TRBJ1-5, with TRBD1 identical over 9 bases. The CDR3 has 16 residues. V trimming: 7 bases; J trimming: 1 base; junction bases outside the gene matches: 8. Germline CDR1 is LNHDA and CDR2 is SQIVND (reference sequence). For the CDR3, the DNA is TGTGCCAGTATCCCGGACAGGGGTTTAAGCAATCAGCCCCAGCATTTT. It codes for CASIPDRGLSNQPQHF.

V and J are TRBV12-3 or TRBV12-4 and TRBJ2-1; 10 bases map to TRBD2. The CDR3 loop spans 15 amino acids. The V gene end was trimmed by 5 bases and the J gene end by 6 bases; junction bases not matched to a gene: 7. This CDR3 reads CASSTVAGGSNEQFF. The CDR3 bases are TGTGCCAGCAGTACTGTAGCGGGAGGTTCCAATGAGCAGTTCTTC.

This clonotype was seen a few times. V is TRBV20-1 and J is TRBJ2-5, with D hard to call. V lost 5 bases to trimming and J lost 3 bases, with 10 bases between them. Germline-derived CDR1 and CDR2 are DFQATT and SNEGSKA (reference sequence). The CDR3 sequence is 12 residues long. In DNA form, the CDR3 reads TGCAGTGCTGTGGGTGGAGAAGAGACCCAGTACTTC. Its translation: CSAVGGEETQYF.

CDR3 nucleotides: TGTGCCTGGACCGGGACAACGAACACCGGGGAGCTGTTTTTT. Translation: CAWTGTTNTGELFF. This chain connects TRBV30 to TRBJ2-2, with D maybe TRBD1 (6 bases). The CDR3 extends over 14 amino acids. Germline V gene sequence: CDR1 GTSNPN, CDR2 SVGIG (reference sequence). Trimming pared 4 bases from V and 0 bases from J, leaving 9 bases between.

This clonotype was counted at least ten times. The chain recombines TRBV13 with TRBJ1-1; TRBD1 matches 7 bases. The junction had 12 bases not matched to a gene; V was cut back by 0 bases and J by 5 bases. The V gene's germline CDR1 is PRHDT and CDR2 FYEKMQ (reference sequence). This CDR3 contains 17 residues. DNA for the CDR3: TGTGCCAGCAGCTTAGGCCTGGCAGGTCCACAGGGGACTGAAGCTTTCTTT. It codes for CASSLGLAGPQGTEAFF.

This clonotype has just a few counts. The CDR3 bases are TGTGCCAGCAGCTCCCTGGAGGGTGGACTGGGGGAGCAGTACTTC. It translates to CASSSLEGGLGEQYF. The rearrangement joins TRBV7-9 to TRBJ2-7; D may be TRBD2 (6 bases). Germline CDR1 reads SEHNR; CDR2 reads FQNEAQ (reference sequence). V was clipped by 4 bases and J by 7 bases, with 20 bases between them. There are 15 residues in the CDR3.

This clonotype occurred a few times. The V and J genes are TRBV6-2 or TRBV6-3 and TRBJ2-1; 12 bases are shared with TRBD2. The length of the CDR3 is 15 residues. Germline CDR1 reads MNHEY; CDR2 reads SVGEGT. V lost 4 bases to trimming and J lost 10 bases; unmatched junction nucleotides: 8. CDR3 DNA sequence: TGTGCCAGCAGTTCAAGGACTAGCGGGGTCCGGGAGCAGTTCTTC. The encoded protein is CASSSRTSGVREQFF.

At least ten counts were recorded for this clonotype. This chain links TRBV11-3 with TRBJ2-1; TRBD2 matches at 9 bases. This CDR3 has 15 residues. Germline CDR1 and CDR2: SGHNT and YENEEA. V gave up 5 bases and J gave up 2 bases; unmatched junction bases: 4. The CDR3 DNA follows: TGTGCCAGCAGCGTGACTAGCGGTACCTACAATGAGCAGTTCTTC. It translates to CASSVTSGTYNEQFF.

This clonotype was counted a few times. This chain links TRBV7-6 with TRBJ2-3; D might be TRBD1 (5 bases). The CDR3 spans 15 residues. The germline V gene encodes CDR1 SGHVS and CDR2 FNYEAQ. The V end lost 1 base, the J end lost 5 bases, and 13 bases lay between the germline ends. The CDR3 DNA is TGTGCCAGCAGCTTAGAGGGCCAGGGATTAGATACGCAGTATTTT. It translates to CASSLEGQGLDTQYF.

This clonotype was seen a few times. V is TRBV4-3 and J is TRBJ2-7; 9 nucleotides align to TRBD1. CDR3 length equals 15 residues. Trimming at V came to 4 bases and at J to 3 bases, leaving 7 bases not matched to a gene. CDR1 and CDR2 from the germline V gene are LGHNA and YSLEER. CDR3 in DNA: TGCGCCAGCAGCCCCAGGCGGGACAGGGACTACGAGCAGTACTTC. Residues: CASSPRRDRDYEQYF.

This clonotype appeared many times. V gene TRBV11-2 combines with J gene TRBJ2-2, with D possibly being TRBD2 (5 bases). CDR1 and CDR2 from the germline V gene are SGHAT and FQNNGV. The ends were cut back, 3 bases at V and 6 bases at J, with 8 bases in the middle. The CDR3 has 13 amino acids. The CDR3 loop reads CASSLDFAGELFF. CDR3 nucleotides: TGTGCCAGCAGCTTGGACTTCGCCGGGGAGCTGTTTTTT. The full variable domain, in which reference TRBV11-2 and TRBJ2-2 provide the parts outside the CDR3, is EAGVAQSPRYKIIEKRQSVAFWCNPISGHATLYWYQQILGQGPKLLIQFQNNGVVDDSQLPKDRFSAERLKGVDSTLKIQPAKLEDSAVYLCASSLDFAGELFFGEGSRLTVL.

This clonotype showed up many times. This chain connects TRBV7-2 to TRBJ1-5, with no clear D. Germline-derived CDR1 and CDR2 are SGHTA and FQGNSA. Trimming took off 4 bases at V and 0 bases at J, with 16 bases between the two ends. The CDR3 is 17 amino acids. The CDR3 protein is CASSSKSTVNSNQPQHF. The CDR3, as DNA: TGTGCCAGCAGCTCAAAGTCGACGGTTAATAGCAATCAGCCCCAGCATTTT.

This clonotype was detected many times. The CDR3, as DNA: TGTGCCAGCAGCTTAGGGGACCCAGGGTCCTACGAGCAGTACTTC. This codes for CASSLGDPGSYEQYF. This chain connects TRBV11-2 to TRBJ2-7; tentatively, D is TRBD1 or TRBD2 (5 bases each). The V gene lost 1 base and the J gene lost 1 base, with 11 bases spanning the gap. The germline V gene encodes CDR1 SGHAT and CDR2 FQNNGV. The CDR3 runs to 15 residues.

This clonotype has just a few counts. The CDR3 bases are TGTGCCAGCAGCATGACAGGGACCCAAGAGACCCAGTACTTC. Protein: CASSMTGTQETQYF. This chain links TRBV7-9 with TRBJ2-5, with 7 positions matching TRBD1. Germline-derived CDR1 and CDR2 are SEHNR and FQNEAQ (reference sequence). This CDR3 comprises 14 residues. V was clipped by 5 bases and J by 1 base; unmatched bases: 4.